This TCR beta chain was sequenced in a study of T-cell memory formation after mild COVID-19. Turning to the study itself: TCR clustering was largely donor specific.

One entry per CDR3 protein, called by TCRdb with MiXCR from the 5' RACE reads. Altogether about 440,000 distinct CDR3 sequences are present, 15% to 25% being singletons, with the ten largest covering 8.4%. Overall study results and limits: Researchers report contracting CD4+ clones mostly in CM and EM, with CD8+ clones in EMRA. Pre-infection memory contained some responding clones, which suggested that cross-reactive memory had joined.

As regards this clonotype: What it recognizes is unknown.

V dropped 1 base and J dropped 11 bases, with 26 bases sitting between them. This CDR3 is built from 17 residues. Germline assignment: CDR1 SNHLY and CDR2 FYNNEI. The sequence was collected from an adult woman who had mild COVID-19 (a few samples of this study predate the infection). Cell type and time point are not known. The V and J genes are TRBV2 and TRBJ1-1, with D possibly matching TRBD1 (5 bases). The sequenced material came from PBMCs or a T cell subset sorted from them (not recorded which). CDR3 coding DNA: TGTGCCAGCAGTGAAGAGGGCAGGACAACCACCCTACATCTGGCTTTCTTT. It codes for CASSEEGRTTTLHLAFF.